The 11 T cell receptor beta chains below come from one sample, sequenced in a study of Ad26.COV2.S vaccination and SARS-CoV-2 variants. Using immunoSEQ multiplex PCR, the repertoire was profiled, and TCRdb retains in-frame clones only, with some absent. Among hundreds of thousands of clones listed, more than 70% were seen once. Treatment reported: around 19 received Ad26.COV2.S at low or high dose, single or two shots; several received placebo; per-sample allocation not given. It was on day 63 after the first vaccine or placebo injection that samples were taken. The sequencing used peripheral blood, collected in a trial of Ad26.COV2.S vaccine versus placebo. The source is a person between 18 and 65 years old who received the Ad26.COV2.S COVID-19 vaccine or a placebo.

This chain joins TRBV27 and TRBJ2-5; 7 nucleotides line up with TRBD1. This CDR3 is built from 17 residues. Germline assignment: CDR1 MNHEY and CDR2 SMNVEV (reference sequence). Trimming took 7 bases from V and 5 from J; bases not matched to a gene: 19. CDR3 in DNA: TGTGCCAGCACCGCTAAGGGCTCTAGCAGGGGGATTGAGACCCAGTACTTC. This codes for CASTAKGSSRGIETQYF.

The chain couples TRBV27 to TRBJ2-1, with 8 positions matching TRBD2. CDR3 size: 15 residues. Germline CDR1 is MNHEY and CDR2 is SMNVEV (reference sequence). J gave up 6 bases and V 3 bases, and 7 bases lay outside the gene matches. CDR3 bases: TGTGCCAGCAGTTTCGGGGCGGGGGGCTCCAATGAGCAGTTCTTC. Translation: CASSFGAGGSNEQFF.

Of note for this clone: The sample carries other DNA sequences with the same CDR3. The V gene is TRBV6-5, the J gene TRBJ1-1; D not certain. This CDR3 comprises 12 residues. Trimming took 4 bases from V and 3 from J, leaving 6 bases between them. Germline V gene data show CDR1 as MNHEY and CDR2 as SVGAGI. Here the CDR3 reads CASSSTYTEAFF. The CDR3 DNA follows: TGTGCCAGCAGTTCGACCTACACTGAAGCTTTCTTT.

This clone was recorded only once. J is TRBJ2-1 and V is TRBV4-2; 7 nucleotides match TRBD1. V lost 3 bases and J lost 6; bases outside the gene matches: 5. The CDR3 extends over 14 amino acids. Per the germline V gene, CDR1 is LGHNA and CDR2 is YNFKEQ. CDR3 protein: CASSQEHRGNEQFF. In nucleotides, the CDR3 is TGTGCCAGCAGCCAGGAACACAGGGGCAATGAGCAGTTCTTC.

The CDR3 nucleotides read TGTGCCAGCAGCCCCGGGACAGCCACTTACAATGAGCAGTTCTTC. Residues: CASSPGTATYNEQFF. V is TRBV16 and J is TRBJ2-1, with 7 nucleotides matching TRBD1. Germline V gene lookup returns CDR1 KGHSY and CDR2 FQNENV. Unmatched junction bases numbered 7, after V lost 4 bases and J lost 4 bases. The CDR3 is made up of 15 amino acids.

The rearrangement uses TRBV7-3 and TRBJ2-7; TRBD2 aligns across 9 bases. Per germline, CDR1 SGHTA and CDR2 FQGTGA. This CDR3 comprises 17 residues. The trim removed 2 bases at V and 3 bases at J, leaving 11 bases unmatched. The CDR3 here is CASSLSPLTSGDYEQYF. The CDR3 DNA reads TGTGCCAGCAGCTTATCCCCCCTGACTAGCGGTGACTACGAGCAGTACTTC.

The chain combines TRBV19 with TRBJ2-7, with 7 bases aligning to TRBD2. Germline V gene lookup returns CDR1 LNHDA and CDR2 SQIVND (reference sequence). V shed 5 bases, J shed 6 bases, and the junction held 13 bases outside the gene matches. The length of the CDR3 is 15 residues. Written as DNA, the CDR3 is TGTGCCAGTAGTGTAGCGGTCACATCGGGGGGCGAGCAGTACTTC. As protein: CASSVAVTSGGEQYF.

V and J are TRBV30 and TRBJ1-5; D might be TRBD1 (5 bases). The V gene's germline CDR1 is GTSNPN and CDR2 SVGIG (reference sequence). The CDR3 has 13 residues. Trimming stripped 2 bases from V and 5 bases from J, with 10 bases between. The CDR3 bases are TGTGCCTGGAGTTCACGAGGGGATCAGCCCCAGCATTTT. Encoded protein: CAWSSRGDQPQHF.

This chain connects TRBV2 to TRBJ1-1; the D is unclear. The CDR3 contains 15 residues. Trimming removed 7 bases at V and 1 base at J, with 16 bases between. Per germline, CDR1 SNHLY and CDR2 FYNNEI. The CDR3: CASITQGIQNTEAFF. Here the CDR3 DNA reads TGTGCCAGCATTACCCAAGGGATACAGAACACTGAAGCTTTCTTT.

CDR3 nucleotide sequence: TGTGCCAGCAGACTACAGGGGGCCCACGAGCAGTACTTC. Encoded protein: CASRLQGAHEQYF. The chain couples TRBV3-1 (or the pseudogene TRBV3-2) to TRBJ2-7, with 9 bases matching TRBD1. The CDR3 contains 13 residues. V lost 6 bases, J lost 5 bases, and 5 bases stayed unmatched. The V gene's germline CDR1 is LGHDT and CDR2 YNNKEL (reference sequence).

The rearrangement links TRBV19 to TRBJ1-2; weak D call: TRBD1 (6 bases). CDR3 length equals 15 residues. The V gene's germline CDR1 is LNHDA and CDR2 SQIVND (reference sequence). Trimming shortened V by 5 bases and J by 2 bases, and 15 bases separated the two germline ends. The CDR3 reads CASSPETGLNYGYTF. The CDR3 nucleotides read TGTGCCAGTAGTCCCGAGACAGGTTTGAACTATGGCTACACCTTC.